These 7 T cell receptor beta chains were sequenced from one sample in a study of blood T cell repertoires in COVID-19. Sequenced by immunoSEQ multiplex PCR; TCRdb stores in-frame clones only, minus some. The profile shows roughly 100,000 clones, roughly nine tenths of them singletons. The sample comprised peripheral blood. Receptors were obtained from a man aged 45-65 years in a cohort sampled during active COVID-19.

The rearrangement links TRBV9 to TRBJ2-3; no reliable D call. This CDR3 is built from 14 residues. Germline V gene lookup returns CDR1 SGDLS and CDR2 YYNGEE. V lost 0 bases to trimming and J lost 5 bases, with 10 bases between them. The CDR3 here is CASSVAAIGDTQYF. Here the CDR3 DNA reads TGTGCCAGCAGCGTAGCCGCGATCGGAGATACGCAGTATTTT. Supplemented by reference TRBV9 and TRBJ2-3, the full variable domain reads DSGVTQTPKHLITATGQRVTLRCSPRSGDLSVYWYQQSLDQGLQFLIQYYNGEERAKGNILERFSAQQFPDLHSELNLSSLELGDSALYFCASSVAAIGDTQYFGPGTRLTVL.

This chain joins TRBV11-2 and TRBJ2-5; 7 bases agree with TRBD1. The trim removed 5 bases at V and 4 bases at J, leaving 7 bases unmatched. CDR3 size: 14 residues. In germline, CDR1 is SGHAT, CDR2 FQNNGV. CDR3 coding DNA: TGTGCCAGCAGCGGATTACAGGGGCGAGAGACCCAGTACTTC. Its protein is CASSGLQGRETQYF.

The chain links TRBV7-9 to TRBJ2-7, with 8 bases lining up with TRBD1. Looked up from germline, CDR1 is SEHNR and CDR2 is FQNEAQ (reference sequence). The ends lost 5 bases at V and 2 bases at J; junction bases unmatched: 5. The CDR3 sequence is 14 residues long. DNA of the CDR3: TGTGCCAGCAGCCCCGGACAGGGTACCTACGAGCAGTACTTC. It codes for CASSPGQGTYEQYF.

This clone came up once. The V gene is TRBV3-1 (or the pseudogene TRBV3-2), the J gene TRBJ2-3, with TRBD2 matching 11 bases. There are 16 residues in the CDR3. V gave up 4 bases and J gave up 6 bases; unmatched junction bases: 9. Germline V gene lookup returns CDR1 LGHDT and CDR2 YNNKEL (reference sequence). CDR3 protein: CASSLLSGGAGDTQYF. The CDR3, as DNA: TGTGCCAGCAGCCTCCTTAGCGGGGGGGCCGGGGATACGCAGTATTTT.

The V call is TRBV5-6, the J call TRBJ1-3; TRBD1 agrees at 9 bases. Trimming at V came to 3 bases and at J to 6 bases, leaving 10 bases not matched to a gene. This CDR3 has 16 amino acids. Per the germline V gene, CDR1 is SGHDT and CDR2 is YYEEEE. The CDR3, as DNA: TGTGCCAGCAGCTCCCGAGGGGACAGGGCGGTAAACACCATATATTTT. It yields the protein CASSSRGDRAVNTIYF.

V and J are TRBV3-1 (or the pseudogene TRBV3-2) and TRBJ2-5; tentatively, D is TRBD2 (5 bases). The CDR3 consists of 13 residues. V lost 4 bases and J lost 5, with 11 bases in between. Germline CDR1 is LGHDT and CDR2 is YNNKEL (reference sequence). The CDR3 protein is CASSPGYQETQYF. The CDR3 DNA sequence: TGTGCCAGCAGCCCGGGGTATCAGGAGACCCAGTACTTC.

The chain links TRBV18 to TRBJ1-1, with 7 bases matching TRBD1. Trimming cost V 4 bases and J 5 bases; bases outside gene matches: 7. This CDR3 region has 14 residues. From germline, CDR1 is KGHSH and CDR2 LQKENI. The CDR3 coding sequence is TGTGCCAGCTCACGTACAGGGGTAATTACTGAAGCTTTCTTT. It codes for CASSRTGVITEAFF.